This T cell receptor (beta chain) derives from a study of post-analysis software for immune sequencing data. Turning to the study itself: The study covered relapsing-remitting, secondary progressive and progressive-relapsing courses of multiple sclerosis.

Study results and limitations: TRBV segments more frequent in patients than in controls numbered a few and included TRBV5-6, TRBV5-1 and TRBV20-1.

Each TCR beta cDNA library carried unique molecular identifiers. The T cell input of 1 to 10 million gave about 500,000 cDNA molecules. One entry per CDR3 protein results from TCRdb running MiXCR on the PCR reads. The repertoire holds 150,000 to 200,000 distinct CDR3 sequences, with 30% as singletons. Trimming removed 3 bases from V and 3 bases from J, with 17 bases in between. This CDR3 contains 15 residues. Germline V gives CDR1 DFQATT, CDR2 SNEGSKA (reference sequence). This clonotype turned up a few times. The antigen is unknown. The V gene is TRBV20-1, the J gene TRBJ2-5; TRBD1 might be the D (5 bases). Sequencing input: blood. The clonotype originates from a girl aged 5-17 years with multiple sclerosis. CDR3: CSARSPAQGKETQYF. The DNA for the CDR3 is TGCAGTGCTAGGTCGCCCGCGCAGGGAAAAGAGACCCAGTACTTC.